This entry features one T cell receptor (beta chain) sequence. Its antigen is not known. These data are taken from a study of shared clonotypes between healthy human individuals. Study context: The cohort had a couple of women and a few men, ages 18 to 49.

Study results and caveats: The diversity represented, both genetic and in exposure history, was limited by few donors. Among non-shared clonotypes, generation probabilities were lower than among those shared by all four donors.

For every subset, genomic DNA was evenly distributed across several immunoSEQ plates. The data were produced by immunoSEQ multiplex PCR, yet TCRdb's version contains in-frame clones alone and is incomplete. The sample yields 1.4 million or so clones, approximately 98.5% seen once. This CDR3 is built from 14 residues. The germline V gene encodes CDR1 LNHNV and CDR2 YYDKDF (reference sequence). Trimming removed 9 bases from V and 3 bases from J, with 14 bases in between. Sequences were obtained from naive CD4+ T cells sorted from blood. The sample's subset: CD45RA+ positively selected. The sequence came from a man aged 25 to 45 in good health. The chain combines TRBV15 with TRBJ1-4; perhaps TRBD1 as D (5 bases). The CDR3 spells CATGGTFPNEKLFF. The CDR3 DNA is TGTGCCACGGGGGGGACCTTCCCTAATGAAAAACTGTTTTTT.